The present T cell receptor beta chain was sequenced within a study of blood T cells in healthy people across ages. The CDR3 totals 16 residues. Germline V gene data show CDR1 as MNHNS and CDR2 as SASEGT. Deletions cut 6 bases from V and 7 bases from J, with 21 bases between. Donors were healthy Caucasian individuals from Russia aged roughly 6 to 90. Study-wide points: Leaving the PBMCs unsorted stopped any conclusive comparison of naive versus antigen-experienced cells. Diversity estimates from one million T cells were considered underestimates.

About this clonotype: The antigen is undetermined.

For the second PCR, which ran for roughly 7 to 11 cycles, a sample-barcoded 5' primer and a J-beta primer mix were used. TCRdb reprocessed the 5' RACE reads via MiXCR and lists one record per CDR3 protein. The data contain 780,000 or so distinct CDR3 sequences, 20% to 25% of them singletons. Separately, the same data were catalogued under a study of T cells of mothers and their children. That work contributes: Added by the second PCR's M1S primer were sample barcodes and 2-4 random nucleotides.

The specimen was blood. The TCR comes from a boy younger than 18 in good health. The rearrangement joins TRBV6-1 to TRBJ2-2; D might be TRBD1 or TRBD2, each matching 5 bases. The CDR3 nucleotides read TGTGCCAGCAGAACCGTCGTGGCAGGGACCGGCGGGGAGCTGTTTTTT. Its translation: CASRTVVAGTGGELFF.